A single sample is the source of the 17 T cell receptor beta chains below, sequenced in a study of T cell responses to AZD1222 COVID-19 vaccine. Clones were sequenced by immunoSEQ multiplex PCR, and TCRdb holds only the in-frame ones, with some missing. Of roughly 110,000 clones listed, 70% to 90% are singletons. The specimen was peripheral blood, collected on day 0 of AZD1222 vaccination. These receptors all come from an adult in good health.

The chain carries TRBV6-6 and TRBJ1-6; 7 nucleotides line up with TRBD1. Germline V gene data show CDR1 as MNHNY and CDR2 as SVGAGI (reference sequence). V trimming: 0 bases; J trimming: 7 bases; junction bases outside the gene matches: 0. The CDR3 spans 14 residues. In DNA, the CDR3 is TGTGCCAGCAGTTACTCAGGGGGCAATTCACCCCTCCACTTT. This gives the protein CASSYSGGNSPLHF.

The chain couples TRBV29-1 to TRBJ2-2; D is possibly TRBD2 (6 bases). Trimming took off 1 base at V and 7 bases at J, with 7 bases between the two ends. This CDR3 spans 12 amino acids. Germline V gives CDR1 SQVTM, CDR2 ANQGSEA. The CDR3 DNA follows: TGCAGCGTTGAAGGGGGAGGCGGGGAGCTGTTTTTT. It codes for CSVEGGGGELFF.

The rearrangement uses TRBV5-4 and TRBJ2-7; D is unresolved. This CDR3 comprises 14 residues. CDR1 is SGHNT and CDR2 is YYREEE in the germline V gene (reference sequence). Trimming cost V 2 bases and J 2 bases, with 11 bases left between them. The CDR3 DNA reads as TGTGCCAGCAGCTTACCGGGCCATACCTACGAGCAGTACTTC. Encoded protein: CASSLPGHTYEQYF.

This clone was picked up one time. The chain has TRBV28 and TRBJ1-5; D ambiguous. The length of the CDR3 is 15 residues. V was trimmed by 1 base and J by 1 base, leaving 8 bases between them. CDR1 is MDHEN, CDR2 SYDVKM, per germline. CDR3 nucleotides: TGTGCCAGCAGTTTATCCGTACCCAGCAATCAGCCCCAGCATTTT. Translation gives CASSLSVPSNQPQHF.

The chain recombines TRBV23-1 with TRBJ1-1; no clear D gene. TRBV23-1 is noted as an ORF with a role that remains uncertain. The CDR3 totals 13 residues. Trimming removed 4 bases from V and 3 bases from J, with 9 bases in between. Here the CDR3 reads CASSPPRHTEAFF. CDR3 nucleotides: TGCGCCAGCAGTCCCCCGCGGCACACTGAAGCTTTCTTT.

The CDR3 loop is CASSFSYDQPQHF. The CDR3 DNA reads as TGTGCCAGCAGCTTTTCATATGATCAGCCCCAGCATTTT. V gene TRBV7-9 combines with J gene TRBJ1-5; D gene unclear. V lost 3 bases, J lost 5 bases, and 8 bases lay in between. This CDR3 is 13 amino acids long. Germline V gene lookup returns CDR1 SEHNR and CDR2 FQNEAQ (reference sequence).

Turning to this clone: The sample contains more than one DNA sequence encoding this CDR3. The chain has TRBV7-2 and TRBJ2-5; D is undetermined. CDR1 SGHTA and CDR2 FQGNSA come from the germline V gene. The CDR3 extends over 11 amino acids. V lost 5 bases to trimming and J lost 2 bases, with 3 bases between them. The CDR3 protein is CASSAQETQYF. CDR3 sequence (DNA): TGTGCCAGCAGCGCACAAGAGACCCAGTACTTC.

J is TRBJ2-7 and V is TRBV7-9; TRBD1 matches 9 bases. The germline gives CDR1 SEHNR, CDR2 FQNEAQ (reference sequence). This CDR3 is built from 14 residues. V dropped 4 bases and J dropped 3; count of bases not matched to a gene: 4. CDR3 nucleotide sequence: TGTGCCAGCAGCTCACAGGGGGCTAGCTACGAGCAGTACTTC. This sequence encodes CASSSQGASYEQYF.

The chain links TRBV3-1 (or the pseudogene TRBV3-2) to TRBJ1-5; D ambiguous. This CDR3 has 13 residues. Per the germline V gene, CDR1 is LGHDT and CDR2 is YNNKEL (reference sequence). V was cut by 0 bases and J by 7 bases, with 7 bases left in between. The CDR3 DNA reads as TGTGCCAGCAGCCAAGAGTTAGGGCAGCCCCAGCATTTT. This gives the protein CASSQELGQPQHF.

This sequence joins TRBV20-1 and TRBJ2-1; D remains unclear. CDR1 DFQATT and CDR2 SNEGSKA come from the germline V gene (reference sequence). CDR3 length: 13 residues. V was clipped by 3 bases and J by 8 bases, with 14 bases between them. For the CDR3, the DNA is TGCAGTGCTAGTTCCGAGAATGGAGATGAGCAGTTCTTC. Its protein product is CSASSENGDEQFF.

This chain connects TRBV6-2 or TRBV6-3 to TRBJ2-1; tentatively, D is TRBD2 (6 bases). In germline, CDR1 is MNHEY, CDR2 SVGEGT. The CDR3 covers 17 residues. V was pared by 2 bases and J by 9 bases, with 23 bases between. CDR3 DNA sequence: TGTGCCAGCAGTTACCATCCGACTAGTGGAAAAGGTGGTGAGCAGTTCTTC. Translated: CASSYHPTSGKGGEQFF.

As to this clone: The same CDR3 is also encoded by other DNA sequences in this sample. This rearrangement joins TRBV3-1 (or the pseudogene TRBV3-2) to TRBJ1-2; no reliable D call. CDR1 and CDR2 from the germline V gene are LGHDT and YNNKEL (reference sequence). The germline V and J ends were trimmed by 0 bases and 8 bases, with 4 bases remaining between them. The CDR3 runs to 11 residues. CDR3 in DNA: TGTGCCAGCAGCCAAGAGGGGGGCTACACCTTC. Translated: CASSQEGGYTF.

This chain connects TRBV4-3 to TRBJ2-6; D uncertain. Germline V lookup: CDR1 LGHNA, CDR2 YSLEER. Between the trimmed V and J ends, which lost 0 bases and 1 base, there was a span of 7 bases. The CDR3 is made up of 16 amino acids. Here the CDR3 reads CASSQDRSSGANVLTF. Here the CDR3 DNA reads TGCGCCAGCAGCCAAGATAGAAGTTCTGGGGCCAACGTCCTGACTTTC.

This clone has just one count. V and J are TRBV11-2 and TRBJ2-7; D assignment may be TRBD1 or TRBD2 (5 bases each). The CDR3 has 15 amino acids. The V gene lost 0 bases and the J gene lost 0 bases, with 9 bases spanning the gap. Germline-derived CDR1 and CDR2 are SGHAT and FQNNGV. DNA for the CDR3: TGTGCCAGCAGCTTAGACTTGGGGGACTCCTACGAGCAGTACTTC. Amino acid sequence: CASSLDLGDSYEQYF.

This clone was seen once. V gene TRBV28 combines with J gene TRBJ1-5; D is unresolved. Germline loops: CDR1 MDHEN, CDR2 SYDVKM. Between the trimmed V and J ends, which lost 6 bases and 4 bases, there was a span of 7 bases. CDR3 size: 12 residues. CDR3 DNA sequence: TGTGCCAGCAGGCTTCCAAATCAGCCCCAGCATTTT. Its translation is CASRLPNQPQHF.

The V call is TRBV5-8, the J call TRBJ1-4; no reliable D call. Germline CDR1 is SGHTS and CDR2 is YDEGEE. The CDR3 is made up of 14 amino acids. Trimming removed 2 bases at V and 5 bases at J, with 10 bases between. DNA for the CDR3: TGTGCCAGCAGCTTCCATGGCCAGAATGAAAAACTGTTTTTT. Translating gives CASSFHGQNEKLFF.

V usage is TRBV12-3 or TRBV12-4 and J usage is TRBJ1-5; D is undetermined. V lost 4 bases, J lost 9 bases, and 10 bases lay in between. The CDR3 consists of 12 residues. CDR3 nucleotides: TGTGCCAGCAGTTCCAGAGCAGGGCCCCAGCATTTT. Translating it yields CASSSRAGPQHF.